This T cell receptor (beta chain) was sequenced for a study of radiation and T cells in renal cell carcinoma. The data were produced by immunoSEQ multiplex PCR, yet TCRdb's version contains in-frame clones alone and is incomplete. The sample includes about 130,000 clones, 70% to 90% of them seen just once. The CDR3 runs to 15 residues. The junction had 14 bases not matched to a gene; V was cut back by 4 bases and J by 8 bases. CDR1 and CDR2 from the germline V gene are SQVTM and ANQGSEA. Time point described: baseline pretreatment blood. Treatment described: 15 Gy SBRT to primary tumor, nephrectomy 4 weeks later.

The source material was blood, sampled from a patient whose treatment included radiotherapy and nephrectomy. The V and J genes are TRBV29-1 and TRBJ2-7; 10 bases align to TRBD2. The receptor's source is a woman aged 50 to 65 with renal cell carcinoma. CDR3 region: CSVVGLAGDLGKQYF. In nucleotides, the CDR3 is TGCAGCGTTGTTGGTCTAGCGGGGGACCTGGGAAAGCAGTACTTC.